The next 7 T cell receptor beta chains were all read from a single sample in a study of T cells after yellow fever vaccination (dated by TCRdb to about 2019). The treatment or condition label for this specimen denotes: live attenuated yellow fever vaccine strain. The library relied on 5' RACE. These reads were obtained on an Illumina HiSeq 2500. The public reads were quality trimmed at Q25 with fastp and then assembled into clones with MiXCR by TCRdb, keeping productive beta chains. Identical CDR3 protein sequences are pooled into one entry, listed with their most common genes and DNA. This sample has 500,000 to 700,000 distinct CDR3 sequences in its table, and roughly 21% of those were observed once. The ten largest account for 14% of the sample. The sample in question was PBMCs, obtained 15 days after the yellow fever booster vaccination. These receptors all stem from a man in his thirties or forties who received the YFV17D yellow fever vaccine.

The chain uses TRBV15 and TRBJ2-1, with 13 positions matching TRBD2. The germline V gene has CDR1 LNHNV and CDR2 YYDKDF (reference sequence). V shed 5 bases and J 0 bases; nucleotides not matched to a gene: 7. The CDR3 is made up of 18 amino acids. The CDR3 DNA follows: TGTGCCACCAGCTCCCAAGGGACTAGCGGGATCTCCTACAATGAGCAGTTCTTC. Its translation: CATSSQGTSGISYNEQFF.

CDR3 nucleotide sequence: TGTGCCAGCAGCTTGCCAAGCAGCCCCTACAATGAGCAGTTCTTC. Amino acid sequence: CASSLPSSPYNEQFF. The chain carries TRBV5-4 and TRBJ2-1; no reliable D call. Trimming took off 1 base at V and 2 bases at J, with 10 bases between the two ends. This CDR3 has 15 residues. The germline V gene encodes CDR1 SGHNT and CDR2 YYREEE (reference sequence).

The chain carries TRBV7-9 and TRBJ2-1, with D uncertain. Trimming left V 1 base short and J 15 bases short, with 10 bases between. The V gene's germline CDR1 is SEHNR and CDR2 FQNEAQ (reference sequence). The CDR3 runs 11 residues. As DNA, the CDR3 is TGTGCCAGCAGCTTAGAAGGAACTTCGTTCTTC. Translation: CASSLEGTSFF.

The chain has TRBV20-1 and TRBJ1-2, with D maybe TRBD1 (6 bases). CDR3 length: 13 amino acids. CDR1 is DFQATT, CDR2 SNEGSKA, per germline (reference sequence). The V end was cut by 3 bases, the J end by 3 bases, with 11 bases between. For the CDR3, the DNA is TGCAGTGCTAGTCCAGGGGCTTACTATGGCTACACCTTC. Protein: CSASPGAYYGYTF.

This clonotype occurred a few times. The V and J genes are TRBV6-6 and TRBJ2-7; D is undetermined. CDR1 and CDR2 from the germline V gene are MNHNY and SVGAGI (reference sequence). The CDR3 covers 11 residues. Trimming removed 7 bases at V and 6 bases at J, with 10 bases between. This CDR3 is CASTPGVEQYF. The CDR3 nucleotides read TGTGCCAGCACTCCCGGTGTCGAGCAGTACTTC.

This clonotype was counted only a few times. The chain joins TRBV20-1 to TRBJ2-5; no reliable D call. Germline CDR1 is DFQATT and CDR2 is SNEGSKA (reference sequence). Trimming stripped 6 bases from V and 5 bases from J, with 16 bases between. This CDR3 has 13 amino acids. The CDR3 spells CSAAVADRETQYF. The CDR3 DNA follows: TGCAGTGCCGCAGTCGCCGATCGGGAGACCCAGTACTTC.

The rearrangement links TRBV12-3 or TRBV12-4 to TRBJ2-1; D possibly uses TRBD1 or TRBD2 (6 bases each). V was clipped by 5 bases and J by 5 bases, with 13 bases between them. The CDR3 covers 14 residues. The chain's CDR3 is CASSQWGDNNEQFF. In DNA form, the CDR3 reads TGTGCCAGCAGTCAGTGGGGGGACAACAATGAGCAGTTCTTC.